The rows below give T cell receptor beta chains drawn from one sample of a study of technical replicates of blood from several donors. The repertoire was sequenced with immunoSEQ multiplex PCR; TCRdb's copy has only in-frame clones and lacks some. The table lists 85,000 to 100,000 clones, 94% of them singletons, with 0.26% in the top ten. Material: T cells isolated from PBMCs. The receptors shown here come from a human donor in good health. Each CDR3 is given with its conserved first and last residue. D genes are given only for firm matches. Size is omitted from some rows. Given values are once, few, many or a class for expanded clones.

>TRBV7-9|TRBD2|-|TRBJ2-7
CASSSGLAGEGGAYEQYF
TGTGCCAGCAGCTCGGGACTAGCGGGAGAAGGAGGAGCCTACGAGCAGTACTTC
>TRBV11-3|-|-|TRBJ2-7
CASSLQGTYEQYF
TGTGCCAGCAGCTTACAGGGAACCTACGAGCAGTACTTC
>TRBV5-1|TRBD1|-|TRBJ2-1
CASSLEGADSTYNEQFF
TGCGCCAGCAGCTTGGAGGGGGCGGACTCTACCTACAATGAGCAGTTCTTC
>TRBV13|TRBD2|-|TRBJ2-7
CASSLGRGGAGEQYF
TGTGCCAGCAGCTTGGGTCGGGGAGGGGCTGGCGAGCAGTACTTC
>TRBV5-1|-|-|TRBJ2-1
CASSLGYSAGSSYNEQFF
TGCGCCAGCAGCTTGGGCTACTCCGCCGGGAGCTCCTACAATGAGCAGTTCTTC
>TRBV7-2|-|-|TRBJ1-2
CASSQIWDTTFYGYTF
TGTGCCAGCAGCCAGATTTGGGACACCACCTTCTATGGCTACACCTTC
>TRBV6-1|TRBD1|-|TRBJ1-5
CASSDQSGTGVFGNQPQHF
TGTGCCAGCAGTGACCAATCCGGGACAGGGGTCTTTGGCAATCAGCCCCAGCATTTT
>TRBV7-6|TRBD2|-|TRBJ2-7
CASSPGGSEQYF
TGTGCCAGCAGCCCGGGAGGGTCCGAGCAGTACTTC
>TRBV19|-|once|TRBJ2-7
CASSIVPGTEQYF
TGTGCCAGTAGTATAGTCCCCGGTACCGAGCAGTACTTC
>TRBV7-6|-|-|TRBJ2-7
CASSLGRGNYEQYF
TGTGCCAGCAGCTTAGGTCGGGGGAACTACGAGCAGTACTTC